A single sample is the source of the 5 T cell receptor beta chains below, sequenced in a study of T cells after yellow fever vaccination. TCRdb ran MiXCR on the 5' RACE reads and lists one entry per CDR3 protein. The sample lists around 100,000 distinct CDR3 sequences, under 9% occurring once. Sequencing used CD8+ T cells sorted from PBMCs, obtained 45 days after the yellow fever booster vaccination. These receptors were collected from a man aged 25-40 years who received the YFV17D yellow fever vaccine.

Regarding this clonotype: The junction shows a germline mismatch at one end, possibly a read error. The chain joins TRBV2 to TRBJ2-3; 9 positions agree with TRBD2. In germline, CDR1 is SNHLY, CDR2 FYNNEI. The CDR3 has 18 residues. DNA for the CDR3: TGTGCCTGCAGTTTAGTGACTAGCGGAGACTCTAGCACAGATACGCAGTATTTT. Amino acid sequence: CACSLVTSGDSSTDTQYF.

This clonotype was counted many times. The chain has TRBV27 and TRBJ2-1; D ambiguous. V shed 5 bases and J shed 3 bases, with 8 bases lying between them. Germline V lookup: CDR1 MNHEY, CDR2 SMNVEV (reference sequence). The CDR3 spans 13 residues. CDR3 sequence reads: CASSNYGYNEQFF. The CDR3 coding sequence is TGTGCCAGCAGTAATTACGGCTACAATGAGCAGTTCTTC.

This clonotype was recorded many times. This chain joins TRBV12-3 or TRBV12-4 and TRBJ1-1; the D is unclear. The ends were cut back, 8 bases at V and 4 bases at J, with 8 bases in the middle. There are 11 residues in the CDR3. CDR3 DNA: TGTGCCAGCCGCCTCGGCACTGAAGCTTTCTTT. It yields the protein CASRLGTEAFF.

The chain links TRBV5-1 to TRBJ1-5; D is possibly TRBD1 (6 bases). CDR3 length: 13 residues. Trimming stripped 4 bases from V and 5 bases from J, with 10 bases between. Germline loops: CDR1 SGHRS, CDR2 YFSETQ. CDR3 in amino acids: CASSPDSYQPQHF. The CDR3 DNA is TGCGCCAGCAGCCCGGACAGCTATCAGCCCCAGCATTTT.

This clonotype was found many times. The J gene is TRBJ2-7, the V gene TRBV7-9; D is perhaps TRBD2 (5 bases). The CDR3 sequence is 14 residues long. Trimming left V 2 bases short and J 3 bases short, with 11 bases between. The germline gives CDR1 SEHNR, CDR2 FQNEAQ (reference sequence). CDR3: CASSLLAGDYEQYF. The CDR3 DNA sequence: TGTGCCAGCAGCTTATTGGCCGGGGACTACGAGCAGTACTTC. The whole variable domain, remainder taken from reference TRBV7-9 and TRBJ2-7, is DTGVSQNPRHKITKRGQNVTFRCDPISEHNRLYWYRQTLGQGPEFLTYFQNEAQLEKSRLLSDRFSAERPKGSFSTLEIQRTEQGDSAMYLCASSLLAGDYEQYFGPGTRLTVT.